This section outlines one T cell receptor (beta chain) sequence together with its context. The target antigen is unknown. From germline, CDR1 is SGHNT and CDR2 YYREEE (reference sequence). CDR3 length: 14 amino acids. The V gene end was trimmed by 4 bases and the J gene end by 5 bases; junction bases not matched to a gene: 5. The targeted sequencing depth was 1 in 200,000 to 1 in 1 million T cells. The repertoire was sequenced with immunoSEQ multiplex PCR; TCRdb's copy has only in-frame clones and lacks some. Of approximately 280,000 clones listed, 60% to 80% are singletons. The source of the sample is a study of cytotoxic CD8 clonotypes in ibrutinib-treated CLL. General observations from the study: An increase in clonality occurred at ibrutinib response, followed by a return toward baseline at progression.

The genes are TRBV5-4 and TRBJ1-1, with 10 bases lining up with TRBD1. The sample in question was PBMCs, obtained at disease progression, from a patient treated with ibrutinib. The clonotype was recovered from a human donor with chronic lymphocytic leukemia. In DNA form, the CDR3 reads TGTGCCAGCAGCCTCCGGACAGGGGGGACTGAAGCTTTCTTT. This encodes CASSLRTGGTEAFF.